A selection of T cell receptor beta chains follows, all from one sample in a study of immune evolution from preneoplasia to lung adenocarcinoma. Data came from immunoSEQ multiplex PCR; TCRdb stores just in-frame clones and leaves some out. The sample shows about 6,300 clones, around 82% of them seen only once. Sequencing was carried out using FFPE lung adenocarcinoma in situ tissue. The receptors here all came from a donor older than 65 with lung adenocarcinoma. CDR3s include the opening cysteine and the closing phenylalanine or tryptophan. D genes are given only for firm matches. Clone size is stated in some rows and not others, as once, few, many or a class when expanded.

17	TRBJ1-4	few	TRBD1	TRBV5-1	TGCGCCAGCAGCCGAGCGGGAGACAGGGCAAGTAATGAAAAACTGTTTTTT	CASSRAGDRASNEKLFF
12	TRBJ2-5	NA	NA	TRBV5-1	TGCGCCAGCAGCCTAGGGAAAGAGACCCAGTACTTC	CASSLGKETQYF
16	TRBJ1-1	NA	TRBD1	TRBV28	TGTGCCAGCAGTCCGGGACAGGGGGGTTGGAACACTGAAGCTTTCTTT	CASSPGQGGWNTEAFF
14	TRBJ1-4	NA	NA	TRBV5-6	TGTGCCAGCAGCTGGGGGACCTTCCCTGAAAAACTGTTTTTT	CASSWGTFPEKLFF
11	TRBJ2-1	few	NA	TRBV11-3	TGTGCCAGCAGGGCTACGGATGAGCAGTTCTTC	CASRATDEQFF
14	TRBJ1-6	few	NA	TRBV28	TGTGCCAGCAGTTTCTCCCCCGTTGGTTCACCCCTCCACTTT	CASSFSPVGSPLHF
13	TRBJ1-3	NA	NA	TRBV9	TGTGCCAGCAGCGGGTATGAGGGAAACACCATATATTTT	CASSGYEGNTIYF
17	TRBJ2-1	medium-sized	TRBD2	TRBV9	TGTGCCAGCAGCCCCGCCTCGGCTAGCGGGGGGTGGAATGAGCAGTTCTTC	CASSPASASGGWNEQFF
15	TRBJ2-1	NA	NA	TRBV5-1	TGCGCCAGCACCATCTCCGGGACTGCGAACAATGAGCAGTTCTTC	CASTISGTANNEQFF
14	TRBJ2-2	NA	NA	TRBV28	TGTGCCAGCATCTGGGGGGCGAGAACCGGGGAGCTGTTTTTT	CASIWGARTGELFF
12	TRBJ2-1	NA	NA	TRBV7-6	TGTGCCAGCAGCTTCGGGGGAGCCGAGCAGTTCTTC	CASSFGGAEQFF
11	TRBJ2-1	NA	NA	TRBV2	TGTGCCAGCAGTGCCTCGGGCCTGCAGTTCTTC	CASSASGLQFF
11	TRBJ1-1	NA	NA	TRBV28	TGTGCCAGCTGGGTGAACACTGAAGCTTTCTTT	CASWVNTEAFF
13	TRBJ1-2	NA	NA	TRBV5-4	TGTGCCAGCAGCTTGCCTCTTAGCTATGGCTACACCTTC	CASSLPLSYGYTF
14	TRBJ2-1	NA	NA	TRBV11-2	TGTGCCAGCAGCTGGGGTCGGAACTACAATGAGCAGTTCTTC	CASSWGRNYNEQFF
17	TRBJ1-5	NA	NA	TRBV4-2	TGTGCCAGCAGCCCATCTTCGAGCGCCCCGAGCAATCAGCCCCAGCATTTT	CASSPSSSAPSNQPQHF
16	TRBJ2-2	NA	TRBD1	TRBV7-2	TGTGCCAGCAGCTTAGGGGGACAGGGGAACACCGGGGAGCTGTTTTTT	CASSLGGQGNTGELFF
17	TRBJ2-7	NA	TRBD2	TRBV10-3	TGTGCCATCAGTGATTACTCTAGCGGGAGGACTACCTACGAGCAGTACTTC	CAISDYSSGRTTYEQYF
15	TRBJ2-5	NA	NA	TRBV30	TGTGCCTGGAGCTCCCCCCTGACGGGGCAAGAGACCCAGTACTTC	CAWSSPLTGQETQYF
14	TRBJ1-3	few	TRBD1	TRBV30	TGTGCCTGGAGTACAGGGGGTTCTGGAAACACCATATATTTT	CAWSTGGSGNTIYF
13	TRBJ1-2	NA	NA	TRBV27	TGTGCCAGCAGTTTATCGGAGGGCCATGGCTACACCTTC	CASSLSEGHGYTF
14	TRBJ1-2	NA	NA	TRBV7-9	TGTGCCAGCAGCTTCGGGGGGGGCGAAGGTGGCTACACCTTC	CASSFGGGEGGYTF
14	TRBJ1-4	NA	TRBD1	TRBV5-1	TGCGCCAGCAGCCCGGCGGGACAGCATGAAAAACTGTTTTTT	CASSPAGQHEKLFF
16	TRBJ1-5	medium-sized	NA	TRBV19	TGTGCCAGTAGTCCCGGTATGGTGGGGTCCAATGTGCCCCAGCATTTT	CASSPGMVGSNVPQHF
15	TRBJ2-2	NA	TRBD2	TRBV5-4	TGTGCCAGCAGCTTGGGACTAGCGGGAGCCGGGGAGCTGTTTTTT	CASSLGLAGAGELFF
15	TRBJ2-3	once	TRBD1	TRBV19	TGTGCCAGTAGTCCCCGACAGGGGTGGACAGATACGCAGTATTTT	CASSPRQGWTDTQYF
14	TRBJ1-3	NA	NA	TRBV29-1	TGCAGCGTTGTGGGGGAAAGCTCTGGAAACACCATATATTTT	CSVVGESSGNTIYF
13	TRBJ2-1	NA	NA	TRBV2	TGTGCCAGCAAAAGCGACCGCTACAATGAGCAGTTCTTC	CASKSDRYNEQFF
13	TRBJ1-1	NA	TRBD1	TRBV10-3	TGTGCCATCAGGGGGGCAGGGGGGACTGAAGCTTTCTTT	CAIRGAGGTEAFF
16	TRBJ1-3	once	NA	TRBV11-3	TGTGCCAGCAGCCATCCTCGGGGGGGCTCTGGAAACACCATATATTTT	CASSHPRGGSGNTIYF
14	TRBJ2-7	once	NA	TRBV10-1	TGCGCCAGCAGTGACCAGGGTGGCCCCTACGAGCAGTACTTC	CASSDQGGPYEQYF
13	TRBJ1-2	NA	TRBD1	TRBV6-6	TGTGCCAGCCGTACAGGGGTTAACTATGGCTACACCTTC	CASRTGVNYGYTF
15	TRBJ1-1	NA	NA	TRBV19	TGTGCCAGTAGTCCCCGAGAGGGGTCCCCGATGGGAGCTTTCTTT	CASSPREGSPMGAFF
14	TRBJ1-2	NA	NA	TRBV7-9	TGTGCCAGCAGCTTAGAGAGCGGCTACGATGGCTACACCTTC	CASSLESGYDGYTF
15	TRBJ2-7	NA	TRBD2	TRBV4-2	TGTGCCAGCAGCCAAGAGCGGGAGGGCTCCTACGAGCAGTACTTC	CASSQEREGSYEQYF
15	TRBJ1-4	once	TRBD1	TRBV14	TGTGCCAGCAGCCAGGCCGGGACAGAATTTGAAAAACTGTTTTTT	CASSQAGTEFEKLFF
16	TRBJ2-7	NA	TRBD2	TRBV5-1	TGCGCCAGCAGCTTGGGGTCCCTAGCGGAGGCCTACGAGCAGTACTTC	CASSLGSLAEAYEQYF
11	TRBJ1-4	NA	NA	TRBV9	TGTGCCAGCAGCGACGGGGAAAAACTGTTTTTT	CASSDGEKLFF
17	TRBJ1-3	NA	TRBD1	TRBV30	TGTGCCTGGAGAGCCGGGACAGGGGGACCGATTGGAAACACCATATATTTT	CAWRAGTGGPIGNTIYF
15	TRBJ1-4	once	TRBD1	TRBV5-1	TGCGCCAGCAGCCTGGGGACAGGGGGAAATGAAAAACTGTTTTTT	CASSLGTGGNEKLFF
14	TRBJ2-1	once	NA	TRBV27	TGTGCCAGCAGGGGACCCGGCTCCTACAATGAGCAGTTCTTC	CASRGPGSYNEQFF
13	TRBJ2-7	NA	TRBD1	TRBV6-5	TGTGCCAGCAGACTAGACAGGGTCAACGAGCAGTACTTC	CASRLDRVNEQYF